What follows describes a single TCR beta chain. Its antigen is still unknown. The input lacks base qualities; no much larger clone sits a single base away. These data are taken from a study of T cell changes during pregnancy in multiple sclerosis (dated by TCRdb to the late 2010s). Describing the broader study: The study looked at changes in the T cell repertoire across pregnancy in women with multiple sclerosis.

Trimming removed 0 bases from V and 2 bases from J, leaving 14 bases between the germline ends. Based on the germline V gene, the CDR1 and CDR2 sequences are SGHDN and FVKESK. Including the terminal cysteine and phenylalanine, the CDR3 comprises 16 residues. The CDR3 DNA has 48 bases and is translated from base 1. Library method: the immunoSEQ multiplex PCR assay. TCRdb stores this immuneACCESS table with in-frame sequences only. Part of the clones is absent; in the studies checked, under half of the shortfall reflects unresolved V genes, and no reason is known for the rest. This sample holds around 70,000 clones; 91% were observed only once. The ten largest clones add up to roughly 0.85% of the sample.

The sample consisted of peripheral blood, taken in the second trimester of pregnancy. The rearrangement joined TRBV14 to TRBJ2-7; the D region possibly corresponds to TRBD2 (6 bases align). The sequence came from a female donor with multiple sclerosis, enrolled in a pregnancy study. The nucleotide sequence reads TGTGCCAGCAGCCAAGACCGGGACTCTATAACCTACGAGCAGTACTTC. Translated, it reads CASSQDRDSITYEQYF.